A single T cell receptor (beta chain) is shown here with its context. What it binds is not known. This sample was included in a study of cytomegalovirus exposure and HLA in healthy donors. This CDR3 comprises 13 residues. The germline V and J ends were trimmed by 0 bases and 10 bases, with 11 bases remaining between them. Germline lookup yields CDR1 SGDLS and CDR2 YYNGEE. This table comes from immunoSEQ multiplex PCR, and its TCRdb copy is limited to in-frame clones, with some not included. The sample lists some 64,000 clones, 90% to 96% occurring once. General study results and limits: The majority of TCR sequences were rare, yet some public TCRs appeared in many donors.

The specimen was PBMCs. The clonotype originates from a woman between 18 and 29 years old in good health and CMV-seronegative. The V and J genes are TRBV9 and TRBJ2-1; tentative D call: TRBD2 (5 bases). CDR3 DNA: TGTGCCAGCAGCGTAGGGAGGCGGAACGAGCAGTTCTTC. Its translation is CASSVGRRNEQFF.